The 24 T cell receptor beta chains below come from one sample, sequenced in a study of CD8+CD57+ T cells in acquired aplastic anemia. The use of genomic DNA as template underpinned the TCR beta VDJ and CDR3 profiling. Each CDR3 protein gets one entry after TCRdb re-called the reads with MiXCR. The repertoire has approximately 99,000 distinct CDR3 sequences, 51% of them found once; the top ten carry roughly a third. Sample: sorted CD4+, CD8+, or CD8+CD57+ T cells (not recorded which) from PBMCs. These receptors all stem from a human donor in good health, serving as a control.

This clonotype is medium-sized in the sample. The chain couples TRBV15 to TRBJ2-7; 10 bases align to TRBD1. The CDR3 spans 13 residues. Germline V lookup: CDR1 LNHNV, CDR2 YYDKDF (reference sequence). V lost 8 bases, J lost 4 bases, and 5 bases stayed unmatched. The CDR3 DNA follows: TGTGCCACCCTGAGACAGGGGGCGTACGAGCAGTACTTC. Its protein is CATLRQGAYEQYF. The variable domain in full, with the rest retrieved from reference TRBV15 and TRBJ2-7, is DAMVIQNPRYQVTQFGKPVTLSCSQTLNHNVMYWYQQKSSQAPKLLFHYYDKDFNNEADTPDNFQSRRPNTSFCFLDIRSPGLGDTAMYLCATLRQGAYEQYFGPGTRLTVT.

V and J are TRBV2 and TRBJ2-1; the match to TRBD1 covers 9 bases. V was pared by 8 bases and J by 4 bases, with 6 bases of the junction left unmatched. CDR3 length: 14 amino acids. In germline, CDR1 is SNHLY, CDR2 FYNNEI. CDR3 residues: CASGGTGRYNEQFF. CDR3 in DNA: TGTGCCAGCGGAGGGACAGGGAGATACAATGAGCAGTTCTTC. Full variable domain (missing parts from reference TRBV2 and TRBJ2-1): EPEVTQTPSHQVTQMGQEVILRCVPISNHLYFYWYRQILGQKVEFLVSFYNNEISEKSEIFDDQFSVERPDGSNFTLKIRSTKLEDSAMYFCASGGTGRYNEQFFGPGTRLTVL.

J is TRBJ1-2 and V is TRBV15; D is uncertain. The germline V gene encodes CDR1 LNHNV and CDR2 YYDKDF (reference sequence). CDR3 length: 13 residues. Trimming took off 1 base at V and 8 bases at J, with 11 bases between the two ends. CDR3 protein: CATSRGDAEGYTF. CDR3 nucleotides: TGTGCCACCAGCAGAGGTGATGCCGAGGGCTACACCTTC.

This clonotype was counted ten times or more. The CDR3 sequence: CASSGIGTGGGYTF. As DNA, the CDR3 is TGTGCCAGCAGCGGAATCGGGACAGGGGGAGGCTACACCTTC. V usage is TRBV6-1 and J usage is TRBJ1-2; TRBD1 matches at 11 bases. J lost 8 bases, V lost 6 bases, and 8 bases had no gene match. The CDR3 spans 14 residues. CDR1 is MNHNS, CDR2 SASEGT, per germline.

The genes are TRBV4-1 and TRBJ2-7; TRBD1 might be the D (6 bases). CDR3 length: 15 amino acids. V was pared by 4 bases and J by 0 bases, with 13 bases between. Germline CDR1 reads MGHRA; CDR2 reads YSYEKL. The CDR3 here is CASSPGTGPSYEQYF. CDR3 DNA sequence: TGCGCCAGCAGCCCAGGAACAGGGCCCTCCTACGAGCAGTACTTC.

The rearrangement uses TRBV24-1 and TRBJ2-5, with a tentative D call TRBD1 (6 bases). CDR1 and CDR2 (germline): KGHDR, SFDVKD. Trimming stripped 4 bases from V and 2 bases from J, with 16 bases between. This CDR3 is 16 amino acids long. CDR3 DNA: TGTGCCACCAGTGACGAAGGTGGACAGAATCAAGAGACCCAGTACTTC. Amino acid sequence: CATSDEGGQNQETQYF.

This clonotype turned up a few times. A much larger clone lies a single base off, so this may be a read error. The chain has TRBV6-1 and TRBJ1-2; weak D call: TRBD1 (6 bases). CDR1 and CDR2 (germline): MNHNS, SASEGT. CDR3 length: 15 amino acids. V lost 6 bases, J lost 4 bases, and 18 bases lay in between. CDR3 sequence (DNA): TGTGCCAGCAGGACAAGGACAGATCTGAGCTATGGCTACACCTTC. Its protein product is CASRTRTDLSYGYTF.

CDR3 region: CSAARGGNQPQHF. DNA of the CDR3: TGCAGCGCGGCCAGGGGAGGCAATCAGCCCCAGCATTTT. The J gene is TRBJ1-5, the V gene TRBV29-1, with a weak D call TRBD1 (6 bases). V was shortened by 7 bases and J by 2 bases, with 12 bases between the two germline ends. This CDR3 region has 13 residues. Germline V gives CDR1 SQVTM, CDR2 ANQGSEA.

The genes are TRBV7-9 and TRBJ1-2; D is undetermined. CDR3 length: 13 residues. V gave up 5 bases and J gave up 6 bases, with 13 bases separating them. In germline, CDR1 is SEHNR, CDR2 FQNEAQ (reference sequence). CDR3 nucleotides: TGTGCCAGCAGCCCCGATGGAGAGGATGGCTACACCTTC. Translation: CASSPDGEDGYTF. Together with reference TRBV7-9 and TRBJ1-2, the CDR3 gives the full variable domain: DTGVSQNPRHKITKRGQNVTFRCDPISEHNRLYWYRQTLGQGPEFLTYFQNEAQLEKSRLLSDRFSAERPKGSFSTLEIQRTEQGDSAMYLCASSPDGEDGYTFGSGTRLTVV.

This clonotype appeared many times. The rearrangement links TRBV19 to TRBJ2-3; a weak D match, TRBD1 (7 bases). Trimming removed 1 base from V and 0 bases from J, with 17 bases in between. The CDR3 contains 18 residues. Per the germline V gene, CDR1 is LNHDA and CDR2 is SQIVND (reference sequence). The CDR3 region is CASSIVTGVGTSTDTQYF. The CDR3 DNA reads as TGTGCCAGTAGTATAGTCACAGGGGTAGGGACTAGCACAGATACGCAGTATTTT.

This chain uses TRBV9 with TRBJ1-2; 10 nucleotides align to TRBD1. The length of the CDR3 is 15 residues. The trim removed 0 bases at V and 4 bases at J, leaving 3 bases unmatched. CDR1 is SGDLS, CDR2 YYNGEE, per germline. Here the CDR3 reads CASSVEGTGVYGYTF. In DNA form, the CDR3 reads TGTGCCAGCAGCGTAGAAGGGACAGGGGTCTATGGCTACACCTTC.

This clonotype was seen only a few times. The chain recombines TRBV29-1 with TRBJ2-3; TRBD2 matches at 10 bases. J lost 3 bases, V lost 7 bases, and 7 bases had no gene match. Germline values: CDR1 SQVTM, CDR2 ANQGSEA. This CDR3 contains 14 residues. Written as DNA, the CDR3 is TGCAGCGCCCCCATAGCGGGAGGAACAGATACGCAGTATTTT. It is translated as CSAPIAGGTDTQYF.

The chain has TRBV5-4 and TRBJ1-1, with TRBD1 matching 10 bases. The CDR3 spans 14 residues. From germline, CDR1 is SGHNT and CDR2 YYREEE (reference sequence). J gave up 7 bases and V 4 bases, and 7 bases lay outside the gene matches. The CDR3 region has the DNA TGTGCCAGCAGCACCCGACAGGGGGCAGGTGAAGCTTTCTTT. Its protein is CASSTRQGAGEAFF. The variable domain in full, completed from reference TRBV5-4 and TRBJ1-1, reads ETGVTQSPTHLIKTRGQQVTLRCSSQSGHNTVSWYQQALGQGPQFIFQYYREEENGRGNFPPRFSGLQFPNYSSELNVNALELDDSALYLCASSTRQGAGEAFFGQGTRLTVV.

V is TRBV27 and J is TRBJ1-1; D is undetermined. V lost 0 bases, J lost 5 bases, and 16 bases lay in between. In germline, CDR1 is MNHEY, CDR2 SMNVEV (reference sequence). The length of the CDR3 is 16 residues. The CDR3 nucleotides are TGTGCCAGCAGTTTATCAGGCCGCCAGGCAATGACTGAAGCTTTCTTT. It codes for CASSLSGRQAMTEAFF.

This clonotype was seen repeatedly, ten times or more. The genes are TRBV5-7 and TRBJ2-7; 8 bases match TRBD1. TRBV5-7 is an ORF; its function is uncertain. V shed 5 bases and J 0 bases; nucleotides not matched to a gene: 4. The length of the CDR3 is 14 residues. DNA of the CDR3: TGTGCCAGCAGATTTGACAGGGGCTCCTACGAGCAGTACTTC. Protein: CASRFDRGSYEQYF.

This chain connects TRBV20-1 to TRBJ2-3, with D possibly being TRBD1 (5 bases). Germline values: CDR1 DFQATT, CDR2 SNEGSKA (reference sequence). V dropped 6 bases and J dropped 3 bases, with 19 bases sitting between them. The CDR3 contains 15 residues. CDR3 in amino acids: CSAPEKGIVTDTQYF. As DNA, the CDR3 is TGCAGTGCCCCAGAGAAGGGGATAGTGACAGATACGCAGTATTTT.

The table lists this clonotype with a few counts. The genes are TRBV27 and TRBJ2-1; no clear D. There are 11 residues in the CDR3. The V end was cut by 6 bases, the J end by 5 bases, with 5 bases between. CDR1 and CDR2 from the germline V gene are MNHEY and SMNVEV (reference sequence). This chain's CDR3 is CASSQNNEQFF. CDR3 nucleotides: TGTGCCAGCAGCCAGAACAATGAGCAGTTCTTC.

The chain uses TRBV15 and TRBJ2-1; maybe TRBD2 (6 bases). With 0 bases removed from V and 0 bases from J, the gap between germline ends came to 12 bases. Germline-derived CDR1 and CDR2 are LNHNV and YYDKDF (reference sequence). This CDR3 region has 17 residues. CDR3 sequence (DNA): TGTGCCACCAGCAGAGATGTCGGGGGTAGCTCCTACAATGAGCAGTTCTTC. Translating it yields CATSRDVGGSSYNEQFF. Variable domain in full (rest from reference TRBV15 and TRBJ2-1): DAMVIQNPRYQVTQFGKPVTLSCSQTLNHNVMYWYQQKSSQAPKLLFHYYDKDFNNEADTPDNFQSRRPNTSFCFLDIRSPGLGDTAMYLCATSRDVGGSSYNEQFFGPGTRLTVL.

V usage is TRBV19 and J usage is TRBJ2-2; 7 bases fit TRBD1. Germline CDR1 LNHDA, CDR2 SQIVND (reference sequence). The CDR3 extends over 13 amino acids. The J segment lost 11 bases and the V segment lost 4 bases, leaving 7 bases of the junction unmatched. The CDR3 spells CASSTRGSGELFF. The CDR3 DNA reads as TGTGCCAGTAGTACCAGGGGGTCGGGAGAGCTGTTTTTT.

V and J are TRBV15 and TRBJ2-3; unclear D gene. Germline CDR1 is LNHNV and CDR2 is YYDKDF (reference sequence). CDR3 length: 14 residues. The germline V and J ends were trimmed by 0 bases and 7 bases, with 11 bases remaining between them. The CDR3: CATSRDPSENTQYF. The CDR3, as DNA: TGTGCCACCAGCAGAGATCCCTCGGAAAATACGCAGTATTTT.

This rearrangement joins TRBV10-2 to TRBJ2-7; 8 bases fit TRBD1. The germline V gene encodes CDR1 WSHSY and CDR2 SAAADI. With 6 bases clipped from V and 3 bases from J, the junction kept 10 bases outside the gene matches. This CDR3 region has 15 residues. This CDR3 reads CASSHRTGQGYEQYF. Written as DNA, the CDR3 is TGCGCCAGCAGCCACCGAACCGGACAGGGCTACGAGCAGTACTTC.

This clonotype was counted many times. The CDR3 sequence: CASGQGENNEQFF. The CDR3 nucleotides read TGTGCCAGTGGACAGGGGGAAAACAATGAGCAGTTCTTC. The V gene is TRBV7-6, the J gene TRBJ2-1; 10 nucleotides align to TRBD1. The germline CDR1 and CDR2 sequences are SGHVS and FNYEAQ. The trim removed 9 bases at V and 5 bases at J, leaving 4 bases unmatched. CDR3 length: 13 amino acids.

CDR3 sequence (DNA): TGTGCCACCAGCGAAGGGGTAATAGCAGGGGCGCGTGAGCAGTACTTC. Translation: CATSEGVIAGAREQYF. The chain is built from TRBV15 and TRBJ2-7; maybe TRBD1 (6 bases). The CDR3 sequence is 16 residues long. The V and J ends lost 5 bases and 7 bases respectively, with 24 bases between them. The germline V gene has CDR1 LNHNV and CDR2 YYDKDF (reference sequence). Supplemented by reference TRBV15 and TRBJ2-7, the full variable domain reads DAMVIQNPRYQVTQFGKPVTLSCSQTLNHNVMYWYQQKSSQAPKLLFHYYDKDFNNEADTPDNFQSRRPNTSFCFLDIRSPGLGDTAMYLCATSEGVIAGAREQYFGPGTRLTVT.

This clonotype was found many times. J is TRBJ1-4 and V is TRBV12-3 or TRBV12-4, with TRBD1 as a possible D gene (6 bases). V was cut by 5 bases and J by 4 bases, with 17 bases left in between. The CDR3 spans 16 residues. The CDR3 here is CASSPRGTLGNEKLFF. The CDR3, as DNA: TGTGCCAGCAGTCCCAGGGGCACTCTCGGTAATGAAAAACTGTTTTTT.